The next 31 T cell receptor beta chains were all read from a single sample in a study of blood T cells in healthy people across ages. The second PCR ran about 6 to 12 cycles with a sample-barcoded 5' primer and J-beta primers. TCRdb re-called the 5' RACE reads through MiXCR, storing one row per CDR3 protein. The data contain roughly 680,000 distinct CDR3 sequences, over 40% of them seen just once; the ten biggest clones take up approximately 13%. Input material: blood. These receptor sequences come from a woman of 80 years or more in good health.

This clonotype was seen at least ten times. The V call is TRBV4-1, the J call TRBJ2-7, with a weak D call TRBD1 (6 bases). This CDR3 spans 18 amino acids. Trimming cost V 0 bases and J 2 bases, with 20 bases left between them. Germline CDR1 and CDR2: MGHRA and YSYEKL. CDR3 residues: CASSQDPRQASFTYEQYF. The CDR3 DNA sequence: TGCGCCAGCAGCCAAGACCCACGACAGGCAAGTTTTACCTACGAGCAGTACTTC.

This clonotype was picked up one time. The genes are TRBV4-1 and TRBJ2-7; 8 nucleotides match TRBD1. Germline V gives CDR1 MGHRA, CDR2 YSYEKL. V was pared by 3 bases and J by 2 bases, with 6 bases of the junction left unmatched. The CDR3 consists of 15 residues. The CDR3 nucleotides read TGCGCCAGCAGCCACCCAGGGGGCCAAGCCTACGAGCAGTACTTC. Protein: CASSHPGGQAYEQYF.

As concerns this clonotype: With a much larger clone just one base away, this may be a read error. J is TRBJ2-1 and V is TRBV9; 13 bases fit TRBD2. V gave up 3 bases and J gave up 10 bases; unmatched junction bases: 10. CDR1 is SGDLS and CDR2 is YYNGEE in the germline V gene. This CDR3 comprises 16 residues. This chain's CDR3 is CASSARPGLAGEEQFF. The CDR3 DNA reads as TGTGCCAGCAGCGCACGACCTGGACTAGCGGGAGAGGAGCAGTTCTTC.

J is TRBJ1-1 and V is TRBV28, with a possible D match to TRBD1 (5 bases). The V end was cut by 5 bases, the J end by 6 bases, with 13 bases between. Germline V gene sequence: CDR1 MDHEN, CDR2 SYDVKM. This CDR3 has 13 amino acids. CDR3 residues: CASSVISTAEAFF. CDR3 DNA: TGTGCCAGCAGTGTTATATCGACAGCTGAAGCTTTCTTT.

The chain carries TRBV2 and TRBJ2-1; the match to TRBD2 covers 7 bases. The germline V gene has CDR1 SNHLY and CDR2 FYNNEI. The CDR3 extends over 15 amino acids. V was clipped by 8 bases and J by 7 bases; unmatched bases: 14. The CDR3 DNA sequence: TGTGCCAGCGATCCGGCGGGAGCATTCCGGAATGAGCAGTTCTTC. Protein sequence: CASDPAGAFRNEQFF.

This clonotype is a singleton in its sample. DNA of the CDR3: TGCAGCGTTACAGACACTGCCGGTGACTATGGCTACACCTTC. Translated: CSVTDTAGDYGYTF. This rearrangement joins TRBV29-1 to TRBJ1-2; D uncertain. CDR1 is SQVTM and CDR2 is ANQGSEA in the germline V gene. The CDR3 is 14 amino acids. The V gene lost 5 bases and the J gene lost 3 bases, with 16 bases spanning the gap.

V gene TRBV12-3 or TRBV12-4 combines with J gene TRBJ2-3; a possible D gene is TRBD1 (5 bases). Trimming left V 6 bases short and J 2 bases short, with 12 bases between. The CDR3 is 14 amino acids. CDR3 protein: CASRWAGPTDTQYF. The CDR3 nucleotides read TGTGCCAGCAGGTGGGCAGGGCCCACAGATACGCAGTATTTT.

V gene TRBV7-3 combines with J gene TRBJ2-3; 9 bases match TRBD2. The trim removed 1 base at V and 4 bases at J, leaving 9 bases unmatched. CDR3 length equals 17 residues. The germline V gene encodes CDR1 SGHTA and CDR2 FQGTGA. CDR3 nucleotide sequence: TGTGCCAGCAGCTTAAACGCGGGGGGGCCGTCCGCAGATACGCAGTATTTT. As protein: CASSLNAGGPSADTQYF.

Comment on this clonotype: With a much larger clone just one base away, this may be a read error. V is TRBV5-1 and J is TRBJ2-3; 10 nucleotides line up with TRBD2. Germline V gene sequence: CDR1 SGHRS, CDR2 YFSETQ. CDR3 length equals 17 residues. The CDR3 sequence: CACSLEGLAIRADTQYF. The CDR3 nucleotides read TGCGCCTGCAGCTTGGAGGGACTAGCGATAAGGGCAGATACGCAGTATTTT.

About this clonotype: Being one base from a much bigger clone, this may be a read error. Here the CDR3 DNA reads TGTGCCAGCAGGGGAGACAGGGGGCAAACCGACGAGCAGTACTTC. Protein product: CASRGDRGQTDEQYF. The genes are TRBV28 and TRBJ2-7; 10 bases map to TRBD1. After removal of 6 bases from V and 5 bases from J, the junction contained 10 bases not matched to a gene. Germline CDR1 and CDR2: MDHEN and SYDVKM. This CDR3 contains 15 residues.

This clonotype was counted many times. This chain's CDR3 is CASSSSGTRDEQYF. In DNA form, the CDR3 reads TGTGCCAGCAGCTCTTCCGGGACAAGGGACGAGCAGTACTTC. The chain joins TRBV13 to TRBJ2-7, with D perhaps matching TRBD1 (6 bases). The V end lost 4 bases, the J end lost 5 bases, and 15 bases lay between the germline ends. The CDR3 extends over 14 amino acids. Germline CDR1 PRHDT, CDR2 FYEKMQ (reference sequence).

The gene calls are TRBV20-1 and TRBJ2-4, with a tentative D call TRBD2 (6 bases). Near its end, the DNA agrees better with TRBJ2-7, so the J call may be wrong. Per germline, CDR1 DFQATT and CDR2 SNEGSKA (reference sequence). The CDR3 consists of 14 residues. This CDR3 is CSVPEDYYSDEQYF. Here the CDR3 DNA reads TGCAGTGTACCGGAGGACTATTATTCCGACGAGCAGTACTTC.

This clonotype has only a few counts. This rearrangement joins TRBV12-3 or TRBV12-4 to TRBJ2-7; 8 bases are shared with TRBD1. The CDR3 contains 15 residues. Germline trimming cut 6 bases from V and 2 bases from J; bases unmatched to any gene: 9. The chain's CDR3 is CASRRVRTGPYEQYF. CDR3 DNA: TGTGCCAGCAGGAGAGTTCGGACAGGGCCCTACGAGCAGTACTTC.

V gene TRBV7-8 combines with J gene TRBJ2-1; D unresolved. Per the germline V gene, CDR1 is SGHVS and CDR2 is FQNEAQ. The ends were cut back, 5 bases at V and 6 bases at J, with 11 bases in the middle. The CDR3 is 13 amino acids. The CDR3 region has the DNA TGTGCCAGCAGCCATCCCAATGCCAATGAGCAGTTCTTC. This encodes CASSHPNANEQFF.

This chain uses TRBV20-1 with TRBJ1-6; maybe TRBD1 (5 bases). CDR3 length: 13 residues. V lost 5 bases to trimming and J lost 9 bases, with 14 bases between them. Looked up from germline, CDR1 is DFQATT and CDR2 is SNEGSKA (reference sequence). The CDR3 here is CSAAGTGGSPLHF. For the CDR3, the DNA is TGCAGTGCTGCCGGGACCGGAGGTTCACCCCTCCACTTT.

The chain couples TRBV30 to TRBJ2-1; 12 positions agree with TRBD2. The CDR3 consists of 17 residues. The germline gives CDR1 GTSNPN, CDR2 SVGIG (reference sequence). With V trimmed by 2 bases and J by 7 bases, 12 bases remained unmatched. This chain's CDR3 is CAWSSKYTSGRTNEQFF. DNA of the CDR3: TGTGCCTGGAGTTCCAAATACACTAGCGGGAGGACGAATGAGCAGTTCTTC.

This clonotype was seen many times. The chain couples TRBV12-3 or TRBV12-4 to TRBJ2-1; 11 bases line up with TRBD2. There are 14 residues in the CDR3. Unmatched junction bases numbered 6, after V lost 4 bases and J lost 10 bases. CDR3 residues: CASSSTSGTGEQFF. The CDR3 DNA reads TGTGCCAGCAGTTCGACTAGCGGGACGGGGGAGCAGTTCTTC.

The V gene is TRBV15, the J gene TRBJ2-5; D is unclear. Trimming took 7 bases from V and 5 from J, leaving 14 bases between them. Germline V CDR1 and CDR2: LNHNV, YYDKDF (reference sequence). The CDR3 spans 13 residues. CDR3 protein: CATNKGRGETQYF. In DNA, the CDR3 is TGTGCCACCAATAAAGGTCGTGGGGAGACCCAGTACTTC.

This clonotype was observed at least ten times. CDR3 sequence: CASSHSWTGAYEQYF. The CDR3 region has the DNA TGCGCCAGCAGCCACTCCTGGACAGGGGCCTACGAGCAGTACTTC. The chain joins TRBV4-1 to TRBJ2-7; 9 bases line up with TRBD1. The CDR3 contains 15 residues. CDR1 is MGHRA and CDR2 is YSYEKL in the germline V gene. The ends lost 3 bases at V and 2 bases at J; junction bases unmatched: 5.

The genes are TRBV7-9 and TRBJ1-2; D is uncertain. CDR3 length: 14 residues. CDR1 is SEHNR and CDR2 is FQNEAQ in the germline V gene (reference sequence). V was trimmed by 7 bases and J by 6 bases, leaving 18 bases between them. CDR3 in amino acids: CASTVGRGYDGYTF. As DNA, the CDR3 is TGTGCCAGCACCGTAGGACGTGGTTACGATGGCTACACCTTC.

The V and J genes are TRBV20-1 and TRBJ2-3; TRBD2 agrees at 8 bases. The CDR3 has 15 amino acids. Germline V lookup: CDR1 DFQATT, CDR2 SNEGSKA (reference sequence). V was pared by 5 bases and J by 2 bases, with 9 bases of the junction left unmatched. Here the CDR3 DNA reads TGCAGTGCTTCCGGGGCGGGAGGTGTCACAGATACGCAGTATTTT. Translated, it gives CSASGAGGVTDTQYF.

This clonotype was counted a single time. The rearrangement links TRBV6-1 to TRBJ2-7, with unresolved D. Germline assignment: CDR1 MNHNS and CDR2 SASEGT. This CDR3 has 13 amino acids. V was pared by 8 bases and J by 3 bases, with 14 bases between. Here the CDR3 DNA reads TGTGCCAGCGGGCAGGAACTACTCTACGAGCAGTACTTC. Protein product: CASGQELLYEQYF.

The CDR3: CASSPPPGAKNIQYF. The DNA of the CDR3 is TGTGCCAGCAGTCCTCCCCCGGGAGCCAAAAACATTCAGTACTTC. V and J are TRBV28 and TRBJ2-4; D unresolved. This CDR3 is 15 amino acids long. Deletions cut 5 bases from V and 0 bases from J, with 11 bases between. Germline assignment: CDR1 MDHEN and CDR2 SYDVKM.

This sequence joins TRBV20-1 and TRBJ2-1, with 7 bases matching TRBD1. Germline CDR1 reads DFQATT; CDR2 reads SNEGSKA (reference sequence). J lost 0 bases, V lost 6 bases, and 8 bases had no gene match. This CDR3 spans 15 amino acids. The DNA of the CDR3 is TGCAGTGCCATTGGGAAGGGGGCCTCCTACAATGAGCAGTTCTTC. As protein: CSAIGKGASYNEQFF.

This chain joins TRBV10-3 and TRBJ1-2; tentative D call: TRBD1 (6 bases). This CDR3 comprises 17 residues. V was pared by 10 bases and J by 2 bases, with 26 bases between. Germline lookup yields CDR1 ENHRY and CDR2 SYGVKD. The CDR3 is CATLYGQTLNPNYGYTF. The CDR3 DNA is TGTGCCACACTTTACGGACAGACCCTAAACCCGAACTATGGCTACACCTTC.

V and J are TRBV7-2 and TRBJ1-1; D remains ambiguous. V dropped 3 bases and J dropped 1 base, with 9 bases sitting between them. Germline V gene lookup returns CDR1 SGHTA and CDR2 FQGNSA. This CDR3 has 14 amino acids. The CDR3 loop reads CASSFPGKNTEAFF. The CDR3, as DNA: TGTGCCAGCAGCTTTCCGGGCAAGAACACTGAAGCTTTCTTT.

This clonotype was found many times. The chain has TRBV27 and TRBJ2-7; no clear D. The CDR3 sequence is 15 residues long. Trimming shortened V by 2 bases and J by 3 bases, and 14 bases separated the two germline ends. Germline lookup yields CDR1 MNHEY and CDR2 SMNVEV (reference sequence). The CDR3 DNA is TGTGCCAGCAGTTTAACCAGGACGGTGCTCTACGAGCAGTACTTC. This sequence encodes CASSLTRTVLYEQYF.

This clonotype was observed a few times. This chain joins TRBV2 and TRBJ2-7; possible D gene TRBD1, 5 bases. The V end was cut by 2 bases, the J end by 7 bases, with 18 bases between. The CDR3 is 15 amino acids. Germline CDR1 reads SNHLY; CDR2 reads FYNNEI. CDR3 region: CASSENGAGLGEQYF. The CDR3 DNA follows: TGTGCCAGCAGTGAAAATGGGGCAGGGCTGGGAGAGCAGTACTTC.

This clonotype was seen a few times. This may stem from a read error, because a much larger clone lies one nucleotide away. The chain carries TRBV11-3 and TRBJ2-7, with 13 nucleotides matching TRBD2. Germline lookup yields CDR1 SGHNT and CDR2 YENEEA. Trimming removed 6 bases from V and 7 bases from J; junction bases left unmatched: 9. The CDR3 spans 15 residues. The CDR3 here is CASSWTSGSGNEQYF. As DNA, the CDR3 is TGTGCCAGCAGTTGGACTAGCGGGAGCGGGAATGAGCAGTACTTC.

In its sample, this clonotype was seen many times. J is TRBJ2-2 and V is TRBV12-3 or TRBV12-4; 10 nucleotides align to TRBD1. J was trimmed by 4 bases and V by 7 bases; bases with no gene match: 24. This CDR3 has 21 residues. The CDR3 coding sequence is TGTGCCAGCACCATACTCACTAACCCGGGACAGGGGAATCCCCCCACCGGGGAGCTGTTTTTT. Translating it yields CASTILTNPGQGNPPTGELFF.

The chain's CDR3 is CTSSSRGLRTEAFF. DNA for the CDR3: TGTACCAGCAGCAGCCGGGGCCTGCGGACTGAAGCTTTCTTT. The J gene is TRBJ1-1, the V gene TRBV21-1; the table's D call of TRBD1 was not tested on the DNA. TRBV21-1 is a listed pseudogene. The CDR3 length is 14 residues.